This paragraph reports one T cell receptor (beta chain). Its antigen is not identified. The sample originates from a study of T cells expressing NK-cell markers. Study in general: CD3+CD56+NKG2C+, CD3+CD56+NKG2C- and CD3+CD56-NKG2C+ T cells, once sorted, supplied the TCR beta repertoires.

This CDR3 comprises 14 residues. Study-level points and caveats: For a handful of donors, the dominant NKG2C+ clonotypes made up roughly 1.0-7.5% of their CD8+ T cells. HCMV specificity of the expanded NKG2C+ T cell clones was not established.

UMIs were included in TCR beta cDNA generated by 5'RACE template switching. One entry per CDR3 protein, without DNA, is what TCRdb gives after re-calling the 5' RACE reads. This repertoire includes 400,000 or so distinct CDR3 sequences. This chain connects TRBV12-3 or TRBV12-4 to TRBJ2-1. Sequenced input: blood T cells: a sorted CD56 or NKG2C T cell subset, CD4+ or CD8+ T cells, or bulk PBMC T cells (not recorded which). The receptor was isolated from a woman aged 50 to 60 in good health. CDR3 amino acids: CASRPSAGYNEQFF.